The source of this T cell receptor beta chain is a study of regulatory T cells in long-lasting Graves disease. As for time point: newly diagnosed GD, antithyroid drugs for less than 3 months. PBMCs were the source of the RNA used for TCR sequencing. Trimming removed 11 bases from V and 0 bases from J, with 14 bases in between. The germline V gene encodes CDR1 ENHRY and CDR2 SYGVKD. CDR3 length: 14 amino acids. Ten or more counts support this clonotype. In building TCR beta libraries, iRepertoire HTBI primers were used together with Arm-PCR of CDR3 regions. TCRdb itself ran the multiplex PCR reads through MiXCR, one entry per CDR3 protein. The sample consists of roughly 380,000 distinct CDR3 sequences, approximately 15% of them appearing once. These same data were also listed under a study on T cells in Graves' hyperthyroidism and ophthalmopathy.

The chain combines TRBV10-3 with TRBJ1-5; D possibly corresponds to TRBD1 (5 bases). Sequences were derived from peripheral blood mononuclear cells (PBMCs), sampled at new diagnosis, from a patient treated with antithyroid drugs. This TCR came from a man in his forties with Graves disease. This CDR3 reads CAAGGGNSNQPQHF. In DNA, the CDR3 is TGTGCCGCCGGGGGAGGGAATAGCAATCAGCCCCAGCATTTT.